This T cell receptor (beta chain) emerged from a study of cytomegalovirus exposure and HLA in healthy donors. V dropped 4 bases and J dropped 9 bases, with 17 bases sitting between them. Germline CDR1 reads SGHNT; CDR2 reads YYREEE (reference sequence). There are 15 residues in the CDR3. Primers included in the PCR were 60 Vbeta and 13 Jbeta primers. Profiled with immunoSEQ multiplex PCR; TCRdb holds only in-frame clones, not every one. The sample shows 100,000 to 150,000 clones, 65% to 80% of them seen only once. The TCR comes from a woman aged 40 to 50 in good health and CMV-seropositive. Sequenced: PBMCs. This rearrangement joins TRBV5-4 to TRBJ1-6, with D maybe TRBD1 (5 bases). Here the CDR3 reads CASSLDPQQGSPLHF. CDR3 bases: TGTGCCAGCAGCCTGGACCCTCAGCAGGGTTCACCCCTCCACTTT.